This TCR beta chain was sequenced for a study of cytomegalovirus exposure and HLA in healthy donors. Whole-study findings and limits: Later examination showed HLA-associated TCR beta chains had greater clonal expansion than equally common others.

Points on this clone: Its antigen is currently unknown.

The V gene's germline CDR1 is MGHRA and CDR2 YSYEKL. This CDR3 has 20 residues. The ends were cut back, 0 bases at V and 2 bases at J, with 20 bases in the middle. In the PCR, 60 Vbeta and 13 Jbeta primers were used. Measured with immunoSEQ multiplex PCR; TCRdb has only the in-frame clones, and not every one. The sample carries over 150,000 clones, less than 90% recorded once. The receptor was isolated from a man between 45 and 60 years old in good health and CMV-seronegative. The chain has TRBV4-1 and TRBJ2-6, with a weak D call TRBD2 (6 bases). Sequenced: PBMCs. CDR3 region: CASSQDWRGIFRAGANVLTF. In DNA, the CDR3 is TGCGCCAGCAGCCAAGATTGGAGGGGCATATTCCGGGCTGGGGCCAACGTCCTGACTTTC.